Listed here is a single TCR beta chain. Categorization into cohorts depended on clinical history that participants reported. Recovered status applied to Cohort 3 donors who had two consecutive negative PCRs. It also applied to those with clearance or with symptom resolution. This table comes from immunoSEQ multiplex PCR, and its TCRdb copy is limited to in-frame clones, with some not included. Among 300,000 to 350,000 clones listed, over 85% were seen once. This CDR3 is built from 12 residues. V was clipped by 6 bases and J by 6 bases, with 11 bases between them. This sample was taken from a study of blood T cell repertoires in COVID-19. Study at large: T cells, B-cell-depleted T cells, or PBMCs supplied cDNA or gDNA.

Source material: PBMCs or T cells enriched from blood (not recorded which). The gene calls are TRBV12-3 or TRBV12-4 and TRBJ1-2, with D unresolved. The origin of this receptor is a woman in her 30s who had recovered from COVID-19. The CDR3 sequence is CASSPLVDGYTF. CDR3 bases: TGTGCCAGCAGCCCTCTAGTTGATGGCTACACCTTC.